The rows below give T cell receptor beta chains drawn from one sample of a study of vaccination and CD4 T cells after COVID-19. These receptors are not linked to any known antigen. TCRdb ran MiXCR on the PCR reads and lists one entry per CDR3 protein. This sample has 9,000 to 15,000 distinct CDR3 sequences; roughly 46% occur once, and the top ten carry roughly 6.9%. The material sequenced was CD4+ T cells from blood, cultured in vitro. These receptors came from a human donor who had recovered from COVID-19. Both conserved end residues are trimmed from each CDR3.

TRBV5-4	TRBJ1-2	ASSFNRERNGYT
TRBV9	TRBJ1-2	ASSVAGQVRDGYT
TRBV24-1	TRBJ1-1	ATSDAGTGSRDTEAF
TRBV24-1	TRBJ1-2	ATSDPSRRDPYGYT
TRBV5-8	TRBJ1-2	ASSLRGASYGYT
TRBV12-3/TRBV12-4	TRBJ2-2	ASSFRQVGPGELF
TRBV30	TRBJ2-5	ARDGDLLAGGGETQY
TRBV12-3/TRBV12-4	TRBJ1-1	ASTAQGTEAF
TRBV12-3/TRBV12-4	TRBJ1-2	ASSRQGRSGYT
TRBV24-1	TRBJ2-5	ATSDRTGVQETQY
TRBV24-1	TRBJ2-3	ATSDRTSSTDTQY
TRBV5-4	TRBJ1-2	ASSSNDYGYT
TRBV6-1	TRBJ1-2	ASKGGPNYGYT
TRBV25-1	TRBJ1-2	ASSENRKGDRLYGYT
TRBV20-1	TRBJ1-2	SAKAPAGSGQNGYT
TRBV6-1	TRBJ2-3	VSNTGSTDTQY
TRBV5-1	TRBJ1-1	ASSFRTQAF
TRBV6-1	TRBJ2-1	ASTPRQGAEQF
TRBV19	TRBJ1-5	ASSIRTGGAWNQPQH
TRBV30	TRBJ1-5	AWSRDRGNQPQH
TRBV7-2	TRBJ2-7	ASSLSTGITYEQY
TRBV6-1	TRBJ1-1	ASSGYDGRGTEAF